These T cell receptor beta chains were read from a single sample in a study of OX40 agonist ivuxolimab in advanced cancers. Sequencing was performed with immunoSEQ multiplex PCR; in TCRdb, only in-frame clones are kept and a portion is missing. Seen here are tens of thousands of clones, more than 75% observed once, and the top ten hold 0.38%. The input for sequencing was CD4+ or CD8+ T cells sorted from blood, taken in a trial of the OX40 agonist ivuxolimab. Every receptor here comes from an adult with an advanced solid tumor such as melanoma, head and neck, liver or kidney cancer. Each CDR3 is given with its conserved first and last residue. A D gene is named only where the DNA matches it firmly. A row's size may be missing; if present it is once, few, many or a size class.

15 TRBD1 TRBJ2-2 TRBV7-7 - TGTGCCAGCAGCTTCAAGACAGGGACAACCGGGGAGCTGTTTTTT CASSFKTGTTGELFF
15 - TRBJ2-2 TRBV18 - TGTGCCAGCTCAGAGGGTACCCCGGTCACCGGGGAGCTGTTTTTT CASSEGTPVTGELFF
14 TRBD1 TRBJ2-3 TRBV19 - TGTGCCACCGAACGACAGGGGGCAGAAGATACGCAGTATTTT CATERQGAEDTQYF
16 TRBD2 TRBJ2-2 TRBV5-4 once TGTGCCAGCAGCTTGGTACCCGGGGGGGACACCGGGGAGCTGTTTTTT CASSLVPGGDTGELFF
15 - TRBJ1-1 TRBV7-2 once TGTGCCAGCAGCTTTCGGACGGGGAGGGGCACTGAAGCTTTCTTT CASSFRTGRGTEAFF
16 TRBD2 TRBJ2-7 TRBV4-2 - TGTGCCAGCAGCCGGATCCTTCAGCGGGGGGTTTACGAGCAGTACTTC CASSRILQRGVYEQYF
13 - TRBJ1-3 TRBV15 - TGTGCCACCAGCAGAGATTTAGGAAACACCATATATTTT CATSRDLGNTIYF
15 - TRBJ1-2 TRBV5-1 - TGCGCCAGCAGCGCAGGCGGCAGGGAAGTAGATGGCTACACCTTC CASSAGGREVDGYTF
15 - TRBJ1-3 TRBV14 once TGTGCCAGCAGCCAATTGAAAGGGGCTGGAAACACCATATATTTT CASSQLKGAGNTIYF
14 - TRBJ2-7 TRBV10-1 - TGCGCCAGACGGGACTTCTGCCATTATTACGAGCAGTACTTC CARRDFCHYYEQYF
15 - TRBJ1-1 TRBV28 - TGTGCCAGCAGTTTAGCCCTCAGGGGAGGGACTGAAGCTTTCTTT CASSLALRGGTEAFF
14 - TRBJ2-7 TRBV30 - TGTGCCCTTTGGGAGGTCGGGAGTCTCTACGAGCAGTACTTC CALWEVGSLYEQYF
17 TRBD1 TRBJ2-1 TRBV7-6 - TGTGCCAGCAGCCTCGAGGGGGCTGGAAACTCCTACAATGAGCAGTTCTTC CASSLEGAGNSYNEQFF
16 TRBD2 TRBJ2-3 TRBV19 - TGTGCCAGTACCGAGTCGGGGACTAGACCCGCGGCTACGCAGTATTTT CASTESGTRPAATQYF
14 TRBD1 TRBJ1-3 TRBV25-1 - TGTGCCAGCAGTGTACAGGGGGCTGGAAACACCATATATTTT CASSVQGAGNTIYF
16 - TRBJ1-1 TRBV29-1 - TGCAGCGTTGAAGATCTAAGGGGACTGCGGGACACTGAAGCTTTCTTT CSVEDLRGLRDTEAFF
16 - TRBJ2-2 TRBV27 once TGTGCCAGCAGTTTGGGGGAGGGGGCTCTCACCGGGGAGCTGTTTTTT CASSLGEGALTGELFF
12 - TRBJ2-5 TRBV10-3 - TGTGCCACCCGGGCCTCCCAAGAGACCCAGTACTTC CATRASQETQYF
14 - TRBJ1-6 TRBV5-1 - TGCGCCAGCAGCTTGAGCAACTATAATTCACCCCTCCACTTT CASSLSNYNSPLHF
12 - TRBJ2-1 TRBV5-6 - TGTGCCAGCAGCCCAGACAGAAGCCCTCAGTTCTTC CASSPDRSPQFF
15 - TRBJ2-7 TRBV19 - TGTGCCAGTAGTATCAGCGCGGGACCTCCCTACGAGCAGTACTTC CASSISAGPPYEQYF
16 - TRBJ1-1 TRBV10-2 - TGCGCCACCACGGCAAGGGAGAGGAGGATGAACACTGAAGCTTTCTTT CATTARERRMNTEAFF
17 TRBD1 TRBJ1-2 TRBV5-4 once TGTGCCAGCAGCTTAGGAGGGGGACAGGGAAACCTCTATGGCTACACCTTC CASSLGGGQGNLYGYTF
14 TRBD2 TRBJ2-7 TRBV19 - TGTGCCAGTAGTCTAGCGGGGCGGTCCTACGAGCAGTACTTC CASSLAGRSYEQYF
21 - TRBJ2-6 TRBV5-1 - TGCGCCAGCAGCTTGCCCAAAAGATCGACAGGAATCAAACCTGGGGCCAACGTCCTGACTTTC CASSLPKRSTGIKPGANVLTF
14 - TRBJ1-4 TRBV19 - TGTGCCAGTAGTACTGGAGGGGTAGCTGAAAAACTGTTTTTT CASSTGGVAEKLFF
12 TRBD1 TRBJ1-1 TRBV6-1 - TGTGCCAGCAGTGGAGGACAGGGAGAAGCTTTCTTT CASSGGQGEAFF
18 - TRBJ1-5 TRBV6-4 - TGTGCCAGCAGTAACCCGGTTTTCGGGCCTTATAGCAATCAGCCCCAGCATTTT CASSNPVFGPYSNQPQHF
14 TRBD1 TRBJ2-7 TRBV7-9 - TGTGCCAGCAGGGGAGGGGACAGGGTCTACGAGCAGTACTTC CASRGGDRVYEQYF
15 TRBD2 TRBJ2-3 TRBV6-1 - TGTGCCACCAACGGACTAGCGGGGGCCACAGATACGCAGTATTTT CATNGLAGATDTQYF
13 - TRBJ1-1 TRBV6-6 - TGTGCCAGCACCGGAAGGGGGAGCACTGAAGCTTTCTTT CASTGRGSTEAFF
15 - TRBJ1-1 TRBV27 - TGTGCCAGCAGTTTATCGGGAAGTCGGGGCACTGAAGCTTTCTTT CASSLSGSRGTEAFF
16 TRBD2 TRBJ2-1 TRBV11-3 - TGTGCCAGCAGCTTAGGGGCTAGCGGGGGGCCGGTTGAGCAGTTCTTC CASSLGASGGPVEQFF